The subject of this entry is one TCR beta chain. This clone was seen once. The antigen it binds to is not known. One base away there is no much larger clone; base qualities are not given. Whole blood was collected in K2EDTA tubes by collaborating institutions according to the institutions' own protocols. For TCRbeta analysis, collaborator samples were shipped as frozen whole blood, as isolated PBMCs, or as DNA extracted from either sample type. These data come from a study of blood T cell repertoires in COVID-19 (TCRdb year 2020). At the level of the whole study: Collaborator samples came from the United States, Italy and Spain and covered acute and convalescent phases of COVID-19. Subjects who had been exposed to COVID-19, were actively infected with it, or had recovered from it provided the deeply sampled blood TCRbeta repertoires that made up the dataset. The samples were drawn from two sources: the first 160 participants of the ongoing ImmuneRACE study, and 1,000 to 1,500 subjects contributed by 6 global collaborators. The prospective study material was composed of cDNA or gDNA derived from T cells, B-cell-depleted T cells, or PBMCs. The repertoires were made available in a free public database intended to serve as a resource for research on the immune response to SARS-CoV-2. Where HLA class I and class II types were available, the types were taken from metadata supplied by the sample provider, not from assay-based typing. Sample metadata almost always included a de-identified subject ID, COVID-19 status, age in years and sex. What the research found in general, with its limitations: The quantity of clinical and demographic metadata differed by source and by participant and was supplied without curation.

The immunoSEQ Assay, a bias-controlled multiplex PCR, was used to amplify TCRbeta CDR3 regions from genomic DNA. Under the source paper's analysis protocol: Nucleated cell counts per sample were estimated from amplification of reference gene primers within the assay. To quantify the absolute abundance of each unique TCRbeta CDR3 rearrangement, sequence reads were collapsed and filtered. For each sample, productive Simpson clonality was calculated by taking the square root of Simpson's diversity index across productive rearrangements. Imported from immuneACCESS, the table was reduced by TCRdb to in-frame sequences with V and J called. These copies leave out some clones; in studies compared against another copy, an unresolved V gene accounts for under half, and the cause of the remainder is not known. The V and J calls and clone size are taken from that table; D and trimming were inferred from the DNA. A total of roughly 220,000 clones appear in this sample, 84% of them only once. 2% to 2.5% of the sample is taken by the ten largest.

Trimming costs V 6 bases and J 7 bases, and their ends lie 15 bases apart. The CDR1 and CDR2 encoded by the germline V gene (reference sequence) are LNHDA and SQIVND. The CDR3 has 13 amino acids, counting the end cysteine and phenylalanine. Here the CDR3 DNA is all that survives: 39 bases in frame from base 1. The sequenced sample was peripheral blood. The chain employs TRBV19 and TRBJ1-1; a weak D assignment points to TRBD1 (6 bases agree). This TCR was sampled from a woman aged 60-75 years with acute or convalescent COVID-19. CDR3 protein: CASSLAKDSEAFF. The base sequence is TGTGCCAGTAGCCTTGCGAAGGACAGTGAAGCTTTCTTT.